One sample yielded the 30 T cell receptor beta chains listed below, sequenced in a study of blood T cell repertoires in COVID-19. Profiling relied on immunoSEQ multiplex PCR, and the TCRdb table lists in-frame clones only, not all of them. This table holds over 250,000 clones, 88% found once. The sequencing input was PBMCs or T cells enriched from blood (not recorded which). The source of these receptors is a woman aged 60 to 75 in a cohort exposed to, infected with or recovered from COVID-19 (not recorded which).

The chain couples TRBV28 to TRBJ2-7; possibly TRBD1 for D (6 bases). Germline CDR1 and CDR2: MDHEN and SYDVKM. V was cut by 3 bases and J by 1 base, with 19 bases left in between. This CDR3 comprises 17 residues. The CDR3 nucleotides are TGTGCCAGCAGTTTTGATGTAGCAGGGGCCCTTTCCTACGAGCAGTACTTC. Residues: CASSFDVAGALSYEQYF. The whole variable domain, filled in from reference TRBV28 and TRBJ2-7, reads DVKVTQSSRYLVKRTGEKVFLECVQDMDHENMFWYRQDPGLGLRLIYFSYDVKMKEKGDIPEGYSVSREKKERFSLILESASTNQTSMYLCASSFDVAGALSYEQYFGPGTRLTVT.

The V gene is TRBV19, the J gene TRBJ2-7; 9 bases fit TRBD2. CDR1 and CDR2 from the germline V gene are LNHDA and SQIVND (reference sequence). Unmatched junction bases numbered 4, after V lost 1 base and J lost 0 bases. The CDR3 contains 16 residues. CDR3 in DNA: TGTGCCAGTAGTATAGTAGCGGGAGCCAGCTCCTACGAGCAGTACTTC. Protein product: CASSIVAGASSYEQYF.

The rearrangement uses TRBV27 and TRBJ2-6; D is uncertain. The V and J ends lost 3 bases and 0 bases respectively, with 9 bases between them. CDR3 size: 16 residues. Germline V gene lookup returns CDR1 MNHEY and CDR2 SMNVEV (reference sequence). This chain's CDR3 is CASSFYPFSGANVLTF. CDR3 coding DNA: TGTGCCAGCAGTTTCTACCCTTTCTCTGGGGCCAACGTCCTGACTTTC.

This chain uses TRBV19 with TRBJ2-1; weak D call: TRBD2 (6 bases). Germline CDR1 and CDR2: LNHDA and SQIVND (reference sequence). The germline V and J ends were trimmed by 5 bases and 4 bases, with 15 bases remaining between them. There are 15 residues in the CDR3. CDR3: CASSDDGGRYNEQFF. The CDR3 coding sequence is TGTGCCAGTAGTGACGACGGTGGGAGGTACAATGAGCAGTTCTTC.

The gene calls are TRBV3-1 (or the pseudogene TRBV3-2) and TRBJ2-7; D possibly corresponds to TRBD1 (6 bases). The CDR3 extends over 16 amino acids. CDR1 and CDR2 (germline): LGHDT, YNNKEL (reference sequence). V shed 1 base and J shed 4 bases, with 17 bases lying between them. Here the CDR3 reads CASSQVSSVQGYEQYF. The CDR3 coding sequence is TGTGCCAGCAGCCAAGTCTCGTCGGTTCAGGGGTACGAGCAGTACTTC.

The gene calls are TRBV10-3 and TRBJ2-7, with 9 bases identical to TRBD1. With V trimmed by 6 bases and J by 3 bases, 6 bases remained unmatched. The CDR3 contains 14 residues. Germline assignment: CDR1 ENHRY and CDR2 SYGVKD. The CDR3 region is CAIRQSGQGYEQYF. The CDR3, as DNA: TGTGCCATCAGACAATCGGGACAGGGCTACGAGCAGTACTTC.

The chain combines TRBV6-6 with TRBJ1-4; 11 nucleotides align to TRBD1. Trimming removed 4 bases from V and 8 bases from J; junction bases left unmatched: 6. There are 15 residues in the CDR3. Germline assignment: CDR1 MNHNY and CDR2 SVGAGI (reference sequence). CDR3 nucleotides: TGTGCCAGCAGTTCCGGGACAGGGGGAAGGGAAAAACTGTTTTTT. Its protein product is CASSSGTGGREKLFF.

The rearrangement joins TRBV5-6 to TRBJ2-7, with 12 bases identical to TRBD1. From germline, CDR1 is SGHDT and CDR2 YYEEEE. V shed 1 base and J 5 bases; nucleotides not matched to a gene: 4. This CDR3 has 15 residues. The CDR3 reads CASSLLGTGGDEQYF. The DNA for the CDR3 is TGTGCCAGCAGCTTGCTTGGGACAGGGGGCGACGAGCAGTACTTC. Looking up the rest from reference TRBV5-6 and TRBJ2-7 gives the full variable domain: DAGVTQSPTHLIKTRGQQVTLRCSPKSGHDTVSWYQQALGQGPQFIFQYYEEEERQRGNFPDRFSGHQFPNYSSELNVNALLLGDSALYLCASSLLGTGGDEQYFGPGTRLTVT.

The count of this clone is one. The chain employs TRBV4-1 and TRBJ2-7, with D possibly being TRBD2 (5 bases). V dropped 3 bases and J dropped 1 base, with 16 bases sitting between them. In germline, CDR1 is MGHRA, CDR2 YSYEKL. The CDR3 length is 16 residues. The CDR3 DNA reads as TGCGCCAGCAGCCAGTCGGACTTACTTATATCCTACGAGCAGTACTTC. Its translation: CASSQSDLLISYEQYF.

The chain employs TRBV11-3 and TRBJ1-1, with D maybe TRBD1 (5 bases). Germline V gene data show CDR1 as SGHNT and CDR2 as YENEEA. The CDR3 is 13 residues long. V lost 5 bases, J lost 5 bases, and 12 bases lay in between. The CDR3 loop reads CASSRRGGTEAFF. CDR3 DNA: TGTGCCAGCAGCCGACGGGGGGGGACTGAAGCTTTCTTT.

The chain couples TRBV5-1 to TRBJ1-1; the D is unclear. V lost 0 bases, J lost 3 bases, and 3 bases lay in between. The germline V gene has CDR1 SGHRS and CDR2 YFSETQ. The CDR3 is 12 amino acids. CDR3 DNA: TGCGCCAGCAGCTTGGCGGACACTGAAGCTTTCTTT. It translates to CASSLADTEAFF.

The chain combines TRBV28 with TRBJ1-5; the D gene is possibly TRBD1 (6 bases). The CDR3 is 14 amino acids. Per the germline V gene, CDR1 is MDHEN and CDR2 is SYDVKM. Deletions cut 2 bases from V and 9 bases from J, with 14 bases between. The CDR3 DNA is TGTGCCAGCAGTTTAACACACAGGGACGGGCCCCAGCATTTT. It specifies CASSLTHRDGPQHF.

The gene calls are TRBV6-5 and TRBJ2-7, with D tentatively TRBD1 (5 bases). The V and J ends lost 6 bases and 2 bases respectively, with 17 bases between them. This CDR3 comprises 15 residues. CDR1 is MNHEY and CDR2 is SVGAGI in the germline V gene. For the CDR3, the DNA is TGTGCCAGCAGAGGGTGGGGTGACAGAACCTACGAGCAGTACTTC. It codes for CASRGWGDRTYEQYF.

CDR3 bases: TGTGCCAGCCCCGGACTAGCGGGAGATGAGCAGTTCTTC. Protein: CASPGLAGDEQFF. V usage is TRBV6-5 and J usage is TRBJ2-1; 13 nucleotides match TRBD2. The CDR3 consists of 13 residues. V lost 8 bases to trimming and J lost 8 bases; unmatched junction nucleotides: 3. The germline V gene encodes CDR1 MNHEY and CDR2 SVGAGI.

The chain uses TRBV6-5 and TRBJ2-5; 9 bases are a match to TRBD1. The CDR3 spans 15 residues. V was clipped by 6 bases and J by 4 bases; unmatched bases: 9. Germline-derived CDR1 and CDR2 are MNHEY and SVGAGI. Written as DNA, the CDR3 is TGTGCCAGCAGATCCACAGGGACAGGGAGAGAGACCCAGTACTTC. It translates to CASRSTGTGRETQYF.

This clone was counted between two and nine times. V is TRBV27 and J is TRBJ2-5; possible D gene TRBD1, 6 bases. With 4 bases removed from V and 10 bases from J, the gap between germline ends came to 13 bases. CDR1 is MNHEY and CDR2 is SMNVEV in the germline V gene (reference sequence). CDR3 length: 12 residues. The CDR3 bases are TGTGCCAGCAGTTCGGGCGCAGGGGACCAGTACTTC. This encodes CASSSGAGDQYF.

The CDR3 DNA sequence: TGTGCCAGCAGCGTAGGGTCTAGCCGGAATGAGCAGTTCTTC. Translation gives CASSVGSSRNEQFF. This rearrangement joins TRBV9 to TRBJ2-1; D might be TRBD2 (5 bases). The germline V gene encodes CDR1 SGDLS and CDR2 YYNGEE. This CDR3 contains 14 residues. V lost 0 bases to trimming and J lost 7 bases, with 11 bases between them.

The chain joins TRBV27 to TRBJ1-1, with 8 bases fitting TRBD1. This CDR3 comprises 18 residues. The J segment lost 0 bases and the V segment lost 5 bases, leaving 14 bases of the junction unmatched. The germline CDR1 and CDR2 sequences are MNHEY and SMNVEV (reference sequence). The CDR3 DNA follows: TGTGCCAGCAGTCCCTGGGACAGGAGGAGGGAGATGAACACTGAAGCTTTCTTT. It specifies CASSPWDRRREMNTEAFF.

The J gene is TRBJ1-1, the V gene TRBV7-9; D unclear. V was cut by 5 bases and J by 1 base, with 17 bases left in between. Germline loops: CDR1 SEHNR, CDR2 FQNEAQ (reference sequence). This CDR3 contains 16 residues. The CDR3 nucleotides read TGTGCCAGCAGCCGCCTTTCCACGGGGAAGAACACTGAAGCTTTCTTT. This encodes CASSRLSTGKNTEAFF.

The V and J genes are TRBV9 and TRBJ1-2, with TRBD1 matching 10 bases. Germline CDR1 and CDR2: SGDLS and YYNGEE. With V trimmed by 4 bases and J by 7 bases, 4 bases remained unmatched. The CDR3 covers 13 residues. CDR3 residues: CASSPRTGGGYTF. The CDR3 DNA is TGTGCCAGCAGCCCCCGGACAGGGGGTGGCTACACCTTC.

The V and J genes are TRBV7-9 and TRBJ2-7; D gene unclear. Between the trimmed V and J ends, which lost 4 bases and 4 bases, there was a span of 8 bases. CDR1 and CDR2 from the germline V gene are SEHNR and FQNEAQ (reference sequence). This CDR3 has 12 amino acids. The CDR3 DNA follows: TGTGCCAGCAGCTCGGTTAGATACGAGCAGTACTTC. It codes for CASSSVRYEQYF. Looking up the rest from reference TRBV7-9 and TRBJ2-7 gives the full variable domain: DTGVSQNPRHKITKRGQNVTFRCDPISEHNRLYWYRQTLGQGPEFLTYFQNEAQLEKSRLLSDRFSAERPKGSFSTLEIQRTEQGDSAMYLCASSSVRYEQYFGPGTRLTVT.

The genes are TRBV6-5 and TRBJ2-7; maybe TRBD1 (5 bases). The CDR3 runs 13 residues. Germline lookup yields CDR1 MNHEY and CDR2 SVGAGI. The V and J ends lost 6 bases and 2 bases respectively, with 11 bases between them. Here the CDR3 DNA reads TGTGCCAGCAGCCAGGACATGCCCTACGAGCAGTACTTC. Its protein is CASSQDMPYEQYF.

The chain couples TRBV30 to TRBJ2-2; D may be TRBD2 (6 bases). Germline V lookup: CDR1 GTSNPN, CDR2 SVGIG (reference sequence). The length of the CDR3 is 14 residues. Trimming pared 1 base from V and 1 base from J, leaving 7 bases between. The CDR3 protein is CAWSGRENTGELFF. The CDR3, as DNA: TGTGCCTGGAGTGGGCGGGAGAACACCGGGGAGCTGTTTTTT.

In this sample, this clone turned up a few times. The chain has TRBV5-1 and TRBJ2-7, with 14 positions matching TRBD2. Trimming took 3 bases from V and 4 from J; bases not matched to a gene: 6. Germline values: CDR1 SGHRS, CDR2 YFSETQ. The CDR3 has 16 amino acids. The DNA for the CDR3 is TGCGCCAGCAGCTGGGGACTAGCGGGAGACTCGTACGAGCAGTACTTC. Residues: CASSWGLAGDSYEQYF. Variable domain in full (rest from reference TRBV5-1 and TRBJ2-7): KAGVTQTPRYLIKTRGQQVTLSCSPISGHRSVSWYQQTPGQGLQFLFEYFSETQRNKGNFPGRFSGRQFSNSRSEMNVSTLELGDSALYLCASSWGLAGDSYEQYFGPGTRLTVT.

The DNA of the CDR3 is TGCAGCGTTGCCCGGGTTCTAGACACTGAAGCTTTCTTT. Encoded protein: CSVARVLDTEAFF. The V call is TRBV29-1, the J call TRBJ1-1, with unresolved D. The CDR3 is 13 amino acids. CDR1 and CDR2 (germline): SQVTM, ANQGSEA. The germline V and J ends were trimmed by 4 bases and 3 bases, with 12 bases remaining between them. Filled out from reference TRBV29-1 and TRBJ1-1, the complete variable domain reads SAVISQKPSRDICQRGTSLTIQCQVDSQVTMMFWYRQQPGQSLTLIATANQGSEATYESGFVIDKFPISRPNLTFSTLTVSNMSPEDSSIYLCSVARVLDTEAFFGQGTRLTVV.

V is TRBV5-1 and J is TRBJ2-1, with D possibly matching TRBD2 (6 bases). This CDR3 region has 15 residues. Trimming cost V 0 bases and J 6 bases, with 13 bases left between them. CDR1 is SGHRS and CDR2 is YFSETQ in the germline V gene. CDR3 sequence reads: CASSLAGEGINEQFF. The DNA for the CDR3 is TGCGCCAGCAGCTTGGCGGGGGAAGGCATCAATGAGCAGTTCTTC.

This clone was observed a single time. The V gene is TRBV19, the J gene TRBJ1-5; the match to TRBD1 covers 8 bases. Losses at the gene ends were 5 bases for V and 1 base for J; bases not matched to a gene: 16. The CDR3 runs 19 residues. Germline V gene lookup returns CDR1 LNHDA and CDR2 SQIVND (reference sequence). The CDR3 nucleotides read TGTGCCAGTAGTGCTAACAGGGGGGGGACAGGACGGAGCAATCAGCCCCAGCATTTT. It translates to CASSANRGGTGRSNQPQHF.

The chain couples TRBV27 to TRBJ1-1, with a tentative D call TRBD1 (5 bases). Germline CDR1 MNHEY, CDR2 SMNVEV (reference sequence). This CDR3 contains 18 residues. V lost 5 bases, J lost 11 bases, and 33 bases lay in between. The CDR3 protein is CASSPRALRQYDPLRAFF. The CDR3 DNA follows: TGTGCCAGCAGTCCCCGCGCCCTTAGACAGTACGACCCGTTGAGGGCTTTCTTT.

The CDR3: CASSLYQGAGTGELFF. The CDR3 nucleotides are TGTGCCAGCAGCTTGTATCAGGGGGCGGGCACCGGGGAGCTGTTTTTT. J is TRBJ2-2 and V is TRBV5-6, with TRBD1 matching over 8 bases. This CDR3 spans 16 amino acids. Unmatched junction bases numbered 6, after V lost 1 base and J lost 4 bases. Germline assignment: CDR1 SGHDT and CDR2 YYEEEE.

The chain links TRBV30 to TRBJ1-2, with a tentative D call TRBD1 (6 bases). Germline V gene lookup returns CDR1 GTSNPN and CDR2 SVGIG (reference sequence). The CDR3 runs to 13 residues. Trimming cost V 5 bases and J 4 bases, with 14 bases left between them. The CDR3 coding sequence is TGTGCCTGGTCTACAGGGCCGGGCTATGGCTACACCTTC. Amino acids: CAWSTGPGYGYTF.